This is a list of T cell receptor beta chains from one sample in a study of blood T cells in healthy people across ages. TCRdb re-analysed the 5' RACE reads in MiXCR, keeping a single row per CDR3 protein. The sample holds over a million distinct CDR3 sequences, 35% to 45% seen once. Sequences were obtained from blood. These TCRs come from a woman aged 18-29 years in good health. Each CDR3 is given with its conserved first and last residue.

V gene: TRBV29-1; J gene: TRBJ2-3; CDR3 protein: CSVGLAGYADTQYF
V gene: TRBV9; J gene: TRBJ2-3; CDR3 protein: CASSVSSPDTQYF
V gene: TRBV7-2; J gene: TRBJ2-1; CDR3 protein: CASSLDRLSYNEQFF
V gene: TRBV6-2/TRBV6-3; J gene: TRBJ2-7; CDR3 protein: CASRASADYEQYF
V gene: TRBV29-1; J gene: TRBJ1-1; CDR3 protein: CSGETGLGEAFF
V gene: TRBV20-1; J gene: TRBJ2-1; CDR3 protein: CSARGMRSYNEQFF
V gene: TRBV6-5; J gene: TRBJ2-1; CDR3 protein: CASSYSAVVNEQFF
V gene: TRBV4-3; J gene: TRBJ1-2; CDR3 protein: CASSQERTLGGDYTF
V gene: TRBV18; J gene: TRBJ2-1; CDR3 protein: CASSPPTMPYNEQFF
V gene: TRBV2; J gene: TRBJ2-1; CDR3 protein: CASSEAGTRYNEQFF
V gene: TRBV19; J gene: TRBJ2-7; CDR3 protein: CASSQQESYEQYF
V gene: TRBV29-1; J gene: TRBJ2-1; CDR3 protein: CSVEDTDRGLYNEQFF
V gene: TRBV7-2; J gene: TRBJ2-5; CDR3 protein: CACSLAGTQETQYF
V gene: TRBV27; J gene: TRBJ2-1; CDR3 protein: CASTGSSGSSYNEQFF
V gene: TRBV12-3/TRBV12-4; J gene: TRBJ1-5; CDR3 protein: CASSLGLGSPQHF
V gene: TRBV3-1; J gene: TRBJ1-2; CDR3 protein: CASTGYYGYTF
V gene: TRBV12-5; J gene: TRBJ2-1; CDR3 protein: CASGHQLAGSYNEQFF
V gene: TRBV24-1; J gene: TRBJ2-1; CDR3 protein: CATRDWKRNPEQFF
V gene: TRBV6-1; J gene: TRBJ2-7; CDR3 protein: CASVAFYEQYF
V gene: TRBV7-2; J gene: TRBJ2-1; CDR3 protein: CASSFSDLAGPEQFF
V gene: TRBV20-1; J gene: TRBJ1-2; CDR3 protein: CSAVQGSNYGYTF
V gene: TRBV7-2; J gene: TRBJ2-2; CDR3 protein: CASSFTGTINTGELFF
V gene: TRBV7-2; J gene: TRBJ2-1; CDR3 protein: CASSVELAAEQFF
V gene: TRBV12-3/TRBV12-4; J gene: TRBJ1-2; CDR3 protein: CASSSPGQYGYTF